The 6 T cell receptor beta chains in this list originate from one sample, sequenced in a study of cytomegalovirus exposure and HLA in healthy donors. PCR was performed using 60 Vbeta and 13 Jbeta primers. Only in-frame clones appear in the TCRdb table, and some are missing; sequencing was by immunoSEQ multiplex PCR. Here the sample spans around 120,000 clones, roughly 70% being singletons. Sequenced input: PBMCs. These receptors originate from a man aged 35 to 55 in good health and CMV-seropositive.

The chain uses TRBV27 and TRBJ2-3; a possible D gene is TRBD1 (7 bases). V was pared by 4 bases and J by 3 bases, with 20 bases between. This CDR3 is 17 amino acids long. CDR1 is MNHEY and CDR2 is SMNVEV in the germline V gene (reference sequence). The CDR3 loop is CASSSRGVGRGTDTQYF. CDR3 sequence (DNA): TGTGCCAGCAGTTCTCGCGGGGTGGGCAGGGGGACAGATACGCAGTATTTT.

This chain joins TRBV27 and TRBJ1-5; D remains unclear. V was shortened by 8 bases and J by 5 bases, with 16 bases between the two germline ends. From germline, CDR1 is MNHEY and CDR2 SMNVEV (reference sequence). There are 14 residues in the CDR3. CDR3 sequence: CASAPHLTDQPQHF. CDR3 DNA sequence: TGTGCCAGCGCCCCTCATCTAACGGATCAGCCCCAGCATTTT.

This chain joins TRBV6-5 and TRBJ1-2; 7 bases fit TRBD1. CDR3 size: 15 residues. The J segment lost 1 base and the V segment lost 5 bases, leaving 7 bases of the junction unmatched. Germline V CDR1 and CDR2: MNHEY, SVGAGI. This CDR3 reads CASSRDRASNYGYTF. The CDR3 DNA reads as TGTGCCAGCAGTCGAGACAGGGCGAGTAACTATGGCTACACCTTC.

This sequence joins TRBV5-5 and TRBJ2-3; D remains unclear. From germline, CDR1 is SGHKS and CDR2 YYEKEE (reference sequence). The CDR3 has 14 amino acids. V was trimmed by 0 bases and J by 4 bases, leaving 9 bases between them. CDR3 protein: CASSLVIAADTQYF. The CDR3 coding sequence is TGTGCCAGCAGCTTGGTTATAGCTGCAGATACGCAGTATTTT.

This clone came up a few times. V usage is TRBV5-1 and J usage is TRBJ2-7, with a weak D call TRBD2 (6 bases). Looked up from germline, CDR1 is SGHRS and CDR2 is YFSETQ. This CDR3 is built from 15 residues. V lost 1 base to trimming and J lost 0 bases, with 11 bases between them. CDR3 loop: CASSLFAGLSYEQYF. The CDR3 DNA follows: TGCGCCAGCAGCTTGTTCGCGGGGCTCTCCTACGAGCAGTACTTC.

The J gene is TRBJ1-2, the V gene TRBV7-9, with a possible D match to TRBD1 (6 bases). The V end was cut by 5 bases, the J end by 2 bases, with 9 bases between. The germline gives CDR1 SEHNR, CDR2 FQNEAQ (reference sequence). The CDR3 contains 13 residues. The CDR3 spells CASSPGQNYGYTF. The CDR3 bases are TGTGCCAGCAGCCCCGGACAGAACTATGGCTACACCTTC.